A selection of T cell receptor beta chains follows, all from one sample in a study of shared clonotypes between healthy human individuals. Using immunoSEQ multiplex PCR, the repertoire was profiled, and TCRdb retains in-frame clones only, with some absent. The sample holds about 1.1 million clones, 75% to 85% seen once. The sample was memory CD4+ T cells from PBMCs. The receptors originated from a man younger than 35 in good health. Some clones in this sample may be carry-over from other donors' samples. Each CDR3 is given with its conserved first and last residue. Each record gives: V gene, clone size, D gene, CDR3 length, J gene, CDR3 protein, CDR3 DNA. The D gene is left open where the match is weak. The size field is filled for only some rows; it gives once, few, many or a size class.

TRBV4-3,once,.,17,TRBJ2-1,CASSQEFVGSYYNEQFF,TGCGCCAGCAGCCAGGAATTTGTGGGCTCATACTACAATGAGCAGTTCTTC
TRBV6-5,many,TRBD1,15,TRBJ2-7,CASSYSPQGGYEQYF,TGTGCCAGCAGTTACTCGCCACAGGGGGGATACGAGCAGTACTTC
TRBV7-2,.,.,15,TRBJ1-5,CASSLMVTAYQPQHF,TGTGCCAGCAGCTTAATGGTGACAGCTTATCAGCCCCAGCATTTT
TRBV6-1,.,.,15,TRBJ2-1,CASNPRGGSYNEQFF,TGTGCCAGCAACCCTAGGGGGGGCTCCTACAATGAGCAGTTCTTC
TRBV28,.,.,13,TRBJ1-5,CAHGVVSNQPQHF,TGTGCACATGGGGTTGTGAGCAATCAGCCCCAGCATTTT
TRBV28,.,.,15,TRBJ1-3,CASSLWGADGNTIYF,TGTGCCAGCAGTTTATGGGGCGCGGATGGAAACACCATATATTTT
TRBV10-2,.,.,14,TRBJ2-1,CASSKTHRNNEQFF,TGCGCCAGCAGTAAGACCCACCGCAACAATGAGCAGTTCTTC
TRBV9,.,.,14,TRBJ2-1,CASSVQKNYNEQFF,TGTGCCAGCAGCGTGCAGAAGAACTACAATGAGCAGTTCTTC
TRBV2,many,.,14,TRBJ1-2,CASRSRGPDYGYTF,TGTGCCAGCAGATCACGGGGGCCGGACTATGGCTACACCTTC
TRBV11-2,.,TRBD2,15,TRBJ2-7,CASSLAGGSFYEQYF,TGTGCCAGCAGCCTAGCGGGAGGTTCGTTCTACGAGCAGTACTTC
TRBV21-1,.,.,12,TRBJ2-1,CASSKAFNEQFF,TGTGCCAGCAGCAAAGCGTTCAATGAGCAGTTCTTC
TRBV5-1,once,.,14,TRBJ2-1,CASSLGLLPNEQFF,TGCGCCAGCAGCTTGGGACTCCTTCCCAATGAGCAGTTCTTC
TRBV18,.,.,15,TRBJ2-1,CASSPDGGAFNEQFF,TGTGCCAGCTCACCAGACGGGGGCGCGTTCAATGAGCAGTTCTTC
TRBV28,.,.,13,TRBJ2-3,CASRAGTTDTQYF,TGTGCCAGCAGGGCCGGGACCACAGATACGCAGTATTTT
TRBV5-1,.,TRBD1,14,TRBJ1-5,CASSSTGGDQPQHF,TGCGCCAGCAGCTCGACAGGGGGCGATCAGCCCCAGCATTTT
TRBV4-3,.,.,14,TRBJ2-7,CASSPGLTVYEQYF,TGCGCCAGCAGCCCGGGCCTCACCGTTTACGAGCAGTACTTC
TRBV28,.,.,14,TRBJ2-1,CASSLSGLFNEQFF,TGTGCCAGCAGTTTGTCGGGCCTTTTCAATGAGCAGTTCTTC
TRBV11-2,.,.,13,TRBJ2-3,CASSLTGPDTQYF,TGTGCCAGCAGCTTAACGGGACCAGATACGCAGTATTTT
TRBV6-1,.,.,12,TRBJ2-4,CASNLSRGPMYF,TGTGCCAGCAACCTCTCCCGGGGTCCCATGTACTTC
TRBV7-9,.,.,13,TRBJ1-1,CASSLSSVTEAFF,TGTGCCAGCAGCTTGTCTTCGGTCACTGAAGCTTTCTTT
TRBV28,many,.,15,TRBJ2-6,CASSPQGSGANVLTF,TGTGCCAGCAGTCCCCAGGGATCAGGGGCCAACGTCCTGACTTTC
TRBV5-1,.,TRBD2,17,TRBJ2-1,CASSGLAGAQDYNEQFF,TGCGCCAGCTCGGGGCTAGCGGGAGCTCAAGACTACAATGAGCAGTTCTTC
TRBV7-7,.,.,16,TRBJ2-1,CASSPAGTRTYNEQFF,TGTGCCAGCAGCCCCGCCGGGACCAGGACCTACAATGAGCAGTTCTTC
TRBV4-1,.,.,12,TRBJ2-3,CASSQVADTQYF,TGCGCCAGCAGCCAAGTGGCGGATACGCAGTATTTT
TRBV5-5,.,.,13,TRBJ1-1,CASSFWGAPEAFF,TGTGCCAGCAGCTTCTGGGGGGCCCCTGAAGCTTTCTTT
TRBV5-1,.,TRBD2,17,TRBJ2-5,CASSLGTSGHFQETQYF,TGCGCCAGCAGCCTCGGGACTAGCGGGCACTTTCAAGAGACCCAGTACTTC
TRBV7-2,.,.,12,TRBJ2-7,CASSFVGPGQYF,TGTGCCAGCAGCTTTGTCGGCCCGGGGCAGTACTTC
TRBV27,.,TRBD2,18,TRBJ2-7,CATKTSSGTSGSSYEQYF,TGTGCCACCAAAACCTCGTCGGGGACTAGCGGGAGCTCCTACGAGCAGTACTTC
TRBV11-2,few,.,14,TRBJ2-5,CASSFTDPTETQYF,TGTGCCAGCAGCTTCACGGACCCTACGGAGACCCAGTACTTC